The 27 T cell receptor beta chains listed next were all sequenced from one sample in a study of T cells in Graves' hyperthyroidism and ophthalmopathy. TCR beta CDR3 region amplification was performed from RNA transcripts. First-round RT-PCR with HTBI primers amplified the TCR CDR3 region. TCRdb re-analysed the multiplex PCR reads in MiXCR, keeping a single row per CDR3 protein. The repertoire includes some 200,000 distinct CDR3 sequences, roughly a sixth of them detected once, and approximately 56% sits in the top ten. Specimen: blood. These receptor sequences come from a woman between 45 and 65 years old with Graves' hyperthyroidism.

This sequence joins TRBV11-2 and TRBJ2-1, with D possibly TRBD2 on 6 matching bases. Germline V gene data show CDR1 as SGHAT and CDR2 as FQNNGV. The length of the CDR3 is 15 residues. The V and J ends lost 5 bases and 10 bases respectively, with 21 bases between them. The CDR3, as DNA: TGTGCCAGCAGCCGAGCCGGGACTCGAAGCCAAGAGCAGTTCTTC. It codes for CASSRAGTRSQEQFF. Based on the CDR3 plus reference TRBV11-2 and TRBJ2-1, the full variable domain is EAGVAQSPRYKIIEKRQSVAFWCNPISGHATLYWYQQILGQGPKLLIQFQNNGVVDDSQLPKDRFSAERLKGVDSTLKIQPAKLEDSAVYLCASSRAGTRSQEQFFGPGTRLTVL.

This clonotype was seen many times. The chain links TRBV7-3 to TRBJ2-1; 7 bases agree with TRBD2. The CDR3 runs 16 residues. CDR1 is SGHTA and CDR2 is FQGTGA in the germline V gene. The V segment lost 0 bases and the J segment 4 bases; nucleotides outside the gene matches: 6. The CDR3 nucleotides are TGTGCCAGCAGCTTAACGGGGCTAGCGGATTACAATGAGCAGTTCTTC. Translated, it gives CASSLTGLADYNEQFF.

The CDR3 here is CAWRGQNTGELFF. Written as DNA, the CDR3 is TGTGCCTGGAGGGGACAGAACACCGGGGAGCTGTTTTTT. This rearrangement joins TRBV30 to TRBJ2-2; D may be TRBD1 (6 bases). Per the germline V gene, CDR1 is GTSNPN and CDR2 is SVGIG (reference sequence). V dropped 3 bases and J dropped 1 base, with 6 bases sitting between them. The CDR3 extends over 13 amino acids.

This clonotype came up a few times. The V gene is TRBV30, the J gene TRBJ2-1; TRBD2 aligns across 12 bases. V lost 2 bases, J lost 6 bases, and 8 bases stayed unmatched. The germline gives CDR1 GTSNPN, CDR2 SVGIG (reference sequence). This CDR3 is built from 16 residues. Here the CDR3 DNA reads TGTGCCTGGAGTCAGCGACTAGCGGGAGTGATCAATGAGCAGTTCTTC. The encoded protein is CAWSQRLAGVINEQFF.

Many counts were recorded for this clonotype. This sequence joins TRBV6-1 and TRBJ2-1; 8 positions match TRBD2. CDR1 is MNHNS and CDR2 is SASEGT in the germline V gene. V lost 8 bases, J lost 8 bases, and 14 bases stayed unmatched. This CDR3 region has 15 residues. The DNA of the CDR3 is TGTGCCAGCCGGAGGGACGGGACTAGATTTCATGAGCAGTTCTTC. Its protein product is CASRRDGTRFHEQFF.

This clonotype came up many times. In DNA, the CDR3 is TGTGCCAGCTCACCATCCAGGGATACAGATACGCAGTATTTT. Translated: CASSPSRDTDTQYF. The chain joins TRBV18 to TRBJ2-3, with D possibly being TRBD1 (5 bases). Per the germline V gene, CDR1 is KGHSH and CDR2 is LQKENI. Trimming removed 2 bases at V and 3 bases at J, with 9 bases between. This CDR3 has 14 residues. Full variable domain (rest looked up from reference TRBV18 and TRBJ2-3): NAGVMQNPRHLVRRRGQEARLRCSPMKGHSHVYWYRQLPEEGLKFMVYLQKENIIDESGMPKERFSAEFPKEGPSILRIQQVVRGDSAAYFCASSPSRDTDTQYFGPGTRLTVL.

This clonotype appeared a few times. The chain carries TRBV19 and TRBJ2-3; D uncertain. CDR3 size: 12 residues. Trimming took 7 bases from V and 3 from J, leaving 8 bases between them. CDR1 and CDR2 from the germline V gene are LNHDA and SQIVND (reference sequence). The CDR3 is CASTSQTDTQYF. For the CDR3, the DNA is TGTGCCAGTACGAGTCAGACAGATACGCAGTATTTT.

This chain joins TRBV25-1 and TRBJ1-4; 7 bases map to TRBD1. The CDR3 has 17 residues. CDR1 is MGHDK, CDR2 SYGVNS, per germline. J lost 6 bases, V lost 2 bases, and 12 bases had no gene match. The DNA of the CDR3 is TGTGCCAGCAGTGAAATCGGGACAGTCAATACGCATGAAAAACTGTTTTTT. Protein product: CASSEIGTVNTHEKLFF.

This clonotype appeared a few times. This chain connects TRBV20-1 to TRBJ2-1, with D perhaps matching TRBD2 (6 bases). The germline V gene has CDR1 DFQATT and CDR2 SNEGSKA (reference sequence). The CDR3 runs 14 residues. Trimming pared 1 base from V and 5 bases from J, leaving 12 bases between. In DNA, the CDR3 is TGCAGTGCTAGAGGGGCCCTAGCGAACAATGAGCAGTTCTTC. This translates into CSARGALANNEQFF.

The sample holds many counts of this clonotype. The gene calls are TRBV6-1 and TRBJ1-4; D unclear. This CDR3 region has 18 residues. Germline CDR1 is MNHNS and CDR2 is SASEGT. V dropped 7 bases and J dropped 0 bases, with 21 bases sitting between them. In nucleotides, the CDR3 is TGTGCCAGCAAGTTATATTCAAGGACGATTGCAACTAATGAAAAACTGTTTTTT. It specifies CASKLYSRTIATNEKLFF.

V gene TRBV27 combines with J gene TRBJ2-4; tentatively, D is TRBD1 (5 bases). Germline V gene data show CDR1 as MNHEY and CDR2 as SMNVEV (reference sequence). This CDR3 has 15 amino acids. Trimming stripped 5 bases from V and 2 bases from J, with 13 bases between. The CDR3 bases are TGTGCCAGCAGTGTCCTAGGGGTGACCAAAAACATTCAGTACTTC. Translated: CASSVLGVTKNIQYF.

Only a few counts were recorded for this clonotype. This chain joins TRBV20-1 and TRBJ1-1; possible D gene TRBD1, 5 bases. Trimming cost V 3 bases and J 0 bases, with 17 bases left between them. The CDR3 consists of 16 residues. Germline lookup yields CDR1 DFQATT and CDR2 SNEGSKA (reference sequence). This chain's CDR3 is CSASVTLGGMNTEAFF. The CDR3 coding sequence is TGCAGTGCTAGCGTCACGCTGGGGGGGATGAACACTGAAGCTTTCTTT.

This clonotype was counted ten times or more. The chain joins TRBV11-2 to TRBJ2-2, with 9 bases lining up with TRBD1. J was trimmed by 4 bases and V by 1 base; bases with no gene match: 10. Per the germline V gene, CDR1 is SGHAT and CDR2 is FQNNGV. This CDR3 contains 18 residues. The CDR3 loop is CASSLGLYRGRGTGELFF. For the CDR3, the DNA is TGTGCCAGCAGCTTAGGCCTATACAGGGGGCGAGGCACCGGGGAGCTGTTTTTT.

There are a few counts of this clonotype. The chain combines TRBV28 with TRBJ2-2; D is unclear. V lost 1 base and J lost 0, with 9 bases in between. CDR1 MDHEN and CDR2 SYDVKM come from the germline V gene. The CDR3 has 16 amino acids. The CDR3 DNA is TGTGCCAGCAGTTTATCTGTCAAATCGAACACCGGGGAGCTGTTTTTT. This codes for CASSLSVKSNTGELFF.

This clonotype showed up many times. The V gene is TRBV30, the J gene TRBJ2-1, with 9 bases fitting TRBD2. The V gene end was trimmed by 4 bases and the J gene end by 2 bases; junction bases not matched to a gene: 12. The V gene's germline CDR1 is GTSNPN and CDR2 SVGIG (reference sequence). The CDR3 contains 17 residues. The CDR3 spells CAWNGAGGPSTYNEQFF. Written as DNA, the CDR3 is TGTGCCTGGAACGGGGCGGGAGGGCCCTCGACCTACAATGAGCAGTTCTTC.

This clonotype was seen more than once but under ten times. CDR3 sequence reads: CASSPDRDGEAFF. The CDR3 DNA sequence: TGTGCCAGCAGCCCAGACCGGGACGGTGAAGCTTTCTTT. The rearrangement joins TRBV7-3 to TRBJ1-1; perhaps TRBD1 as D (5 bases). The germline V and J ends were trimmed by 5 bases and 7 bases, with 14 bases remaining between them. The germline CDR1 and CDR2 sequences are SGHTA and FQGTGA. The CDR3 sequence is 13 residues long.

This clonotype was seen ten or more times. The J gene is TRBJ2-3, the V gene TRBV7-9, with TRBD2 as a possible D gene (5 bases). Trimming pared 5 bases from V and 1 base from J, leaving 13 bases between. CDR1 and CDR2 from the germline V gene are SEHNR and FQNEAQ (reference sequence). The length of the CDR3 is 15 residues. In DNA, the CDR3 is TGTGCCAGCAGCCCGAGAAGTAGCGGCACAGATACGCAGTATTTT. Residues: CASSPRSSGTDTQYF.

The rearrangement uses TRBV27 and TRBJ2-7; TRBD2 aligns across 7 bases. V lost 3 bases and J lost 2; bases outside the gene matches: 4. Germline V gene data show CDR1 as MNHEY and CDR2 as SMNVEV (reference sequence). The CDR3 contains 14 residues. Here the CDR3 reads CASSLGGNPYEQYF. CDR3 nucleotides: TGTGCCAGCAGTTTGGGAGGGAACCCCTACGAGCAGTACTTC.

This clonotype was observed a handful of times. The gene calls are TRBV24-1 and TRBJ2-7; D is unclear. CDR1 and CDR2 (germline): KGHDR, SFDVKD. Deletions cut 2 bases from V and 4 bases from J, with 5 bases between. The CDR3 sequence is 12 residues long. This CDR3 is CATSDSLYEQYF. The CDR3 DNA sequence: TGTGCCACCAGTGATTCCCTGTACGAGCAGTACTTC.

The rearrangement links TRBV19 to TRBJ2-3; possibly TRBD2 for D (5 bases). Trimming stripped 6 bases from V and 0 bases from J, with 10 bases between. The CDR3 is 14 amino acids. Germline CDR1 and CDR2: LNHDA and SQIVND (reference sequence). The CDR3 protein is CASSILVSTDTQYF. CDR3 nucleotide sequence: TGTGCCAGTAGCATACTAGTGAGCACAGATACGCAGTATTTT.

V gene TRBV6-1 combines with J gene TRBJ1-2; TRBD1 agrees at 7 bases. CDR3 size: 17 residues. V was clipped by 5 bases and J by 4 bases; unmatched bases: 16. CDR1 is MNHNS, CDR2 SASEGT, per germline. CDR3 in DNA: TGTGCCAGCAGTTATCCGGGGCTAGGGGGCTTCGTCTATGGCTACACCTTC. Amino acids: CASSYPGLGGFVYGYTF.

This chain links TRBV6-1 with TRBJ2-7; D gene unclear. CDR3 length: 13 amino acids. With 6 bases removed from V and 6 bases from J, the gap between germline ends came to 15 bases. CDR1 is MNHNS and CDR2 is SASEGT in the germline V gene. In DNA, the CDR3 is TGTGCCAGCAGATCTGCCGGAAGTGGCGAGCAGTACTTC. It encodes CASRSAGSGEQYF.

The sample holds a few counts of this clonotype. The chain links TRBV7-9 to TRBJ2-2; D not certain. This CDR3 has 14 residues. Trimming removed 7 bases at V and 6 bases at J, with 15 bases between. Germline lookup yields CDR1 SEHNR and CDR2 FQNEAQ (reference sequence). The CDR3 here is CASKDDQPPGELFF. For the CDR3, the DNA is TGTGCCAGCAAGGATGACCAGCCCCCCGGGGAGCTGTTTTTT. Variable domain in full (rest from reference TRBV7-9 and TRBJ2-2): DTGVSQNPRHKITKRGQNVTFRCDPISEHNRLYWYRQTLGQGPEFLTYFQNEAQLEKSRLLSDRFSAERPKGSFSTLEIQRTEQGDSAMYLCASKDDQPPGELFFGEGSRLTVL.

The chain carries TRBV6-1 and TRBJ1-1, with 9 bases lining up with TRBD1. From germline, CDR1 is MNHNS and CDR2 SASEGT. The CDR3 contains 15 residues. Losses at the gene ends were 8 bases for V and 6 bases for J; bases not matched to a gene: 13. DNA for the CDR3: TGTGCCAGCCTGCAATCGGACAGGGGATACGCTGAAGCTTTCTTT. Amino acids: CASLQSDRGYAEAFF.

CDR3 DNA: TGCAGTGCTTCTAGGCCCACGGCGGAGACCCAGTACTTC. It specifies CSASRPTAETQYF. J is TRBJ2-5 and V is TRBV20-1; D gene uncertain. The CDR3 is 13 residues long. CDR1 is DFQATT, CDR2 SNEGSKA, per germline (reference sequence). V was shortened by 5 bases and J by 5 bases, with 15 bases between the two germline ends.

CDR3 DNA: TGTGTAGTCAGGGAGAACACTGAAGCTTTCTTT. It yields the protein CVVRENTEAFF. The genes are TRBV19 and TRBJ1-1; maybe TRBD1 (5 bases). This CDR3 is 11 amino acids long. In germline, CDR1 is LNHDA, CDR2 SQIVND (reference sequence).

The chain joins TRBV3-1 to TRBJ2-2; D gene unclear. Germline V lookup: CDR1 LGHDT, CDR2 YNNKEL (reference sequence). CDR3 length equals 14 residues. V dropped 1 base and J dropped 8 bases, with 11 bases sitting between them. In DNA form, the CDR3 reads TGTGCCAGCAGCCAAGGACCGGTGGAGGGGGAGCTGTTTTTT. It is translated as CASSQGPVEGELFF.